This entry lists 22 T cell receptor beta chains sequenced from one sample in a study of blood T cell repertoires in COVID-19. The table came from immunoSEQ multiplex PCR; TCRdb's copy has only in-frame clones and leaves some out. The sample yields some 150,000 clones, roughly 89% seen once. The material sequenced was peripheral blood. These receptors were taken from a human donor in a cohort sampled during active COVID-19.

The rearrangement uses TRBV6-5 and TRBJ2-2, with 7 nucleotides matching TRBD1. This CDR3 region has 15 residues. Germline V lookup: CDR1 MNHEY, CDR2 SVGAGI. Germline trimming cut 7 bases from V and 1 base from J; bases unmatched to any gene: 6. The CDR3 sequence: CASKDRAQNTGELFF. The DNA for the CDR3 is TGTGCCAGCAAAGACAGGGCCCAGAACACCGGGGAGCTGTTTTTT.

The J gene is TRBJ1-1, the V gene TRBV11-2, with D hard to call. This CDR3 contains 13 residues. The V and J ends lost 0 bases and 4 bases respectively, with 6 bases between them. The germline CDR1 and CDR2 sequences are SGHAT and FQNNGV. The CDR3 DNA follows: TGTGCCAGCAGCTTAGAAGCATTCACTGAAGCTTTCTTT. The encoded protein is CASSLEAFTEAFF.

The V gene is TRBV4-2, the J gene TRBJ1-1; 7 bases align to TRBD1. Unmatched junction bases numbered 2, after V lost 3 bases and J lost 1 base. Germline values: CDR1 LGHNA, CDR2 YNFKEQ. CDR3 size: 14 residues. The CDR3 nucleotides are TGTGCCAGCAGCCAGGACAGGTCGAACACTGAAGCTTTCTTT. Translated, it gives CASSQDRSNTEAFF.

The CDR3 nucleotides read TGCGCCAGCAGCCGAGGAGGTATCAATCAGCCCCAGCATTTT. The encoded protein is CASSRGGINQPQHF. The chain recombines TRBV4-1 with TRBJ1-5; no reliable D call. Germline values: CDR1 MGHRA, CDR2 YSYEKL. Trimming removed 4 bases from V and 3 bases from J, with 10 bases in between. CDR3 length: 14 amino acids.

The V call is TRBV5-5, the J call TRBJ2-4, with TRBD1 as a possible D gene (6 bases). This CDR3 is built from 14 residues. The ends were cut back, 3 bases at V and 4 bases at J, with 11 bases in the middle. Looked up from germline, CDR1 is SGHKS and CDR2 is YYEKEE (reference sequence). Here the CDR3 reads CASSSGAWKNIQYF. The CDR3 DNA reads as TGTGCCAGCAGCTCAGGGGCATGGAAAAACATTCAGTACTTC. The variable domain in full, with the rest retrieved from reference TRBV5-5 and TRBJ2-4, is DAGVTQSPTHLIKTRGQQVTLRCSPISGHKSVSWYQQVLGQGPQFIFQYYEKEERGRGNFPDRFSARQFPNYSSELNVNALLLGDSALYLCASSSGAWKNIQYFGAGTRLSVL.

The gene calls are TRBV29-1 and TRBJ1-2; no reliable D call. With 4 bases removed from V and 8 bases from J, the gap between germline ends came to 14 bases. The V gene's germline CDR1 is SQVTM and CDR2 ANQGSEA. CDR3 size: 12 residues. The CDR3 DNA is TGCAGCGTTGGAACGTCCGGGGAGGGCTACACCTTC. This encodes CSVGTSGEGYTF.

This clone has a single count. The chain employs TRBV7-7 and TRBJ2-5, with 10 bases matching TRBD2. The germline CDR1 and CDR2 sequences are SSHAT and FNYEAQ (reference sequence). V lost 5 bases, J lost 4 bases, and 10 bases stayed unmatched. The CDR3 is 16 residues long. CDR3 coding DNA: TGTGCCAGCAGCCCTGAGGCTAGCGGGGGCTCAGAGACCCAGTACTTC. This codes for CASSPEASGGSETQYF.

The chain joins TRBV11-2 to TRBJ2-1; D is perhaps TRBD1 (5 bases). From germline, CDR1 is SGHAT and CDR2 FQNNGV. The CDR3 is 17 amino acids. V lost 1 base and J 0 bases, leaving 13 bases between the germline ends. This CDR3 is CASSLAARASSYNEQFF. CDR3 coding DNA: TGTGCCAGCAGCTTAGCCGCCAGGGCAAGCTCCTACAATGAGCAGTTCTTC. Together with reference TRBV11-2 and TRBJ2-1, the CDR3 gives the full variable domain: EAGVAQSPRYKIIEKRQSVAFWCNPISGHATLYWYQQILGQGPKLLIQFQNNGVVDDSQLPKDRFSAERLKGVDSTLKIQPAKLEDSAVYLCASSLAARASSYNEQFFGPGTRLTVL.

V gene TRBV13 combines with J gene TRBJ2-1; 12 bases are a match to TRBD2. From germline, CDR1 is PRHDT and CDR2 FYEKMQ (reference sequence). The CDR3 runs 18 residues. Trimming at V came to 4 bases and at J to 8 bases, leaving 15 bases not matched to a gene. CDR3 sequence (DNA): TGTGCCAGCAGCTCCTGGGGATCGCTAGCGGGGGGGCCGGATGAGCAGTTCTTC. It is translated as CASSSWGSLAGGPDEQFF.

J is TRBJ2-1 and V is TRBV7-2; 10 bases line up with TRBD2. The V gene end was trimmed by 0 bases and the J gene end by 4 bases; junction bases not matched to a gene: 6. This CDR3 is 17 amino acids long. Per germline, CDR1 SGHTA and CDR2 FQGNSA. CDR3 bases: TGTGCCAGCAGCTTAGCGCCGGGACTAGCGCCTTACAATGAGCAGTTCTTC. As protein: CASSLAPGLAPYNEQFF.

V is TRBV15 and J is TRBJ2-7; 7 bases line up with TRBD1. Per the germline V gene, CDR1 is LNHNV and CDR2 is YYDKDF (reference sequence). The J segment lost 3 bases and the V segment lost 2 bases, leaving 7 bases of the junction unmatched. The CDR3 is 15 residues long. CDR3 in DNA: TGTGCCACCAGCAGATACGGGACAGACGACTACGAGCAGTACTTC. This sequence encodes CATSRYGTDDYEQYF.

This rearrangement joins TRBV5-1 to TRBJ1-1; 8 bases are shared with TRBD1. V trimming: 2 bases; J trimming: 0 bases; junction bases outside the gene matches: 6. The CDR3 sequence is 16 residues long. Germline lookup yields CDR1 SGHRS and CDR2 YFSETQ. The chain's CDR3 is CASSLTTGVMNTEAFF. As DNA, the CDR3 is TGCGCCAGCAGCTTAACGACAGGGGTCATGAACACTGAAGCTTTCTTT.

About this clone: Other nucleotide sequences from this sample produce the same CDR3. The chain carries TRBV6-5 and TRBJ1-1; D gene uncertain. Trimming removed 5 bases from V and 1 base from J, with 8 bases in between. The length of the CDR3 is 13 residues. The V gene's germline CDR1 is MNHEY and CDR2 SVGAGI. The CDR3 loop is CASSRTENTEAFF. The CDR3, as DNA: TGTGCCAGCAGTCGGACTGAGAACACTGAAGCTTTCTTT.

The chain recombines TRBV5-1 with TRBJ2-1; a possible D gene is TRBD1 (5 bases). V lost 1 base to trimming and J lost 9 bases, with 11 bases between them. Germline V gives CDR1 SGHRS, CDR2 YFSETQ. This CDR3 has 13 residues. As DNA, the CDR3 is TGCGCCAGCAGCTTGACAGGTTATGTTGAGCAGTTCTTC. It specifies CASSLTGYVEQFF.

This clone has a handful of counts. The chain combines TRBV7-9 with TRBJ2-7, with D hard to call. CDR1 and CDR2 (germline): SEHNR, FQNEAQ (reference sequence). V lost 1 base, J lost 0 bases, and 7 bases lay in between. The CDR3 spans 14 residues. CDR3 in DNA: TGTGCCAGCAGCTTAGTCGCGAGCTCCTACGAGCAGTACTTC. This sequence encodes CASSLVASSYEQYF.

The chain recombines TRBV4-3 with TRBJ1-1; TRBD1 is a possible D gene (6 bases). V lost 3 bases to trimming and J lost 6 bases, with 14 bases between them. The CDR3 covers 14 residues. In germline, CDR1 is LGHNA, CDR2 YSLEER. CDR3 in amino acids: CASSQGHRDSEAFF. Here the CDR3 DNA reads TGCGCCAGCAGCCAGGGACACCGAGATTCTGAAGCTTTCTTT.

V gene TRBV7-2 combines with J gene TRBJ2-1, with 11 bases that match TRBD2. CDR1 is SGHTA and CDR2 is FQGNSA in the germline V gene. There are 14 residues in the CDR3. V lost 5 bases to trimming and J lost 8 bases; unmatched junction nucleotides: 5. CDR3 nucleotide sequence: TGTGCCAGCAGCCCGGGACTAGCGGTTGATGAGCAGTTCTTC. Translation gives CASSPGLAVDEQFF.

J is TRBJ2-2 and V is TRBV6-5, with 7 bases aligning to TRBD2. The CDR3 is 14 amino acids. The V segment lost 8 bases and the J segment 5 bases; nucleotides outside the gene matches: 8. Germline V gives CDR1 MNHEY, CDR2 SVGAGI. This CDR3 is CASQTSSRTGELFF. The CDR3 coding sequence is TGTGCCAGCCAGACTAGCTCAAGGACCGGGGAGCTGTTTTTT.

The rearrangement joins TRBV19 to TRBJ2-5; TRBD2 matches at 10 bases. Germline-derived CDR1 and CDR2 are LNHDA and SQIVND (reference sequence). Trimming took 7 bases from V and 7 from J; bases not matched to a gene: 15. The CDR3 contains 16 residues. Written as DNA, the CDR3 is TGTGCCAGTACCCCTAGCGGGGGCACCTCCATCGGGACCCAGTACTTC. Its protein is CASTPSGGTSIGTQYF.

V gene TRBV29-1 combines with J gene TRBJ2-6; D may be TRBD1 (6 bases). V was pared by 7 bases and J by 2 bases, with 12 bases between. The CDR3 contains 14 residues. Germline V gene data show CDR1 as SQVTM and CDR2 as ANQGSEA. The CDR3 coding sequence is TGCAGCGCCCTAGGGGGTACTGGGGCCAACGTCCTGACTTTC. It codes for CSALGGTGANVLTF.

The chain uses TRBV5-1 and TRBJ1-1; D unclear. Per germline, CDR1 SGHRS and CDR2 YFSETQ. The CDR3 is 13 amino acids. Trimming took 4 bases from V and 3 from J, leaving 10 bases between them. DNA of the CDR3: TGCGCCAGCAGCGGGAGGGTGGACACTGAAGCTTTCTTT. Its protein is CASSGRVDTEAFF.

V gene TRBV7-3 combines with J gene TRBJ1-1; tentatively, D is TRBD1 (6 bases). The CDR3 is made up of 14 amino acids. Germline lookup yields CDR1 SGHTA and CDR2 FQGTGA. The V and J ends lost 5 bases and 6 bases respectively, with 16 bases between them. This CDR3 reads CASSLGRGGSEAFF. Here the CDR3 DNA reads TGTGCCAGCAGCCTGGGCAGGGGCGGCTCTGAAGCTTTCTTT.